This entry features one TCR beta chain sequence. The data stem from a study of blood T cell repertoires in COVID-19. Study in general: From T cells, B-cell-depleted T cells, or PBMCs came the material, which was cDNA or gDNA.

The junction had 6 bases not matched to a gene; V was cut back by 5 bases and J by 5 bases. Germline lookup yields CDR1 MNHNY and CDR2 SVGAGI (reference sequence). The CDR3 length is 15 residues. In the source study's methods: Amplifying reference gene primers gave estimates of nucleated cell counts. Sequenced by immunoSEQ multiplex PCR; TCRdb stores in-frame clones only, minus some. V and J calls plus clone size are reproduced from that table; the DNA served to infer D and trimming. The data show about 180,000 clones, with 80% to 90% seen just once and 8% to 10% held by the top ten. This TCR was recovered from a man between 50 and 59 years old with active or convalescent COVID-19. The V and J genes are TRBV6-6 and TRBJ2-4; 10 bases agree with TRBD1. The sample taken for sequencing was peripheral blood. CDR3 amino acids: CASSRPGTGENIQYF. CDR3 nucleotides: TGTGCCAGCAGTCGGCCCGGGACAGGGGAAAACATTCAGTACTTC.